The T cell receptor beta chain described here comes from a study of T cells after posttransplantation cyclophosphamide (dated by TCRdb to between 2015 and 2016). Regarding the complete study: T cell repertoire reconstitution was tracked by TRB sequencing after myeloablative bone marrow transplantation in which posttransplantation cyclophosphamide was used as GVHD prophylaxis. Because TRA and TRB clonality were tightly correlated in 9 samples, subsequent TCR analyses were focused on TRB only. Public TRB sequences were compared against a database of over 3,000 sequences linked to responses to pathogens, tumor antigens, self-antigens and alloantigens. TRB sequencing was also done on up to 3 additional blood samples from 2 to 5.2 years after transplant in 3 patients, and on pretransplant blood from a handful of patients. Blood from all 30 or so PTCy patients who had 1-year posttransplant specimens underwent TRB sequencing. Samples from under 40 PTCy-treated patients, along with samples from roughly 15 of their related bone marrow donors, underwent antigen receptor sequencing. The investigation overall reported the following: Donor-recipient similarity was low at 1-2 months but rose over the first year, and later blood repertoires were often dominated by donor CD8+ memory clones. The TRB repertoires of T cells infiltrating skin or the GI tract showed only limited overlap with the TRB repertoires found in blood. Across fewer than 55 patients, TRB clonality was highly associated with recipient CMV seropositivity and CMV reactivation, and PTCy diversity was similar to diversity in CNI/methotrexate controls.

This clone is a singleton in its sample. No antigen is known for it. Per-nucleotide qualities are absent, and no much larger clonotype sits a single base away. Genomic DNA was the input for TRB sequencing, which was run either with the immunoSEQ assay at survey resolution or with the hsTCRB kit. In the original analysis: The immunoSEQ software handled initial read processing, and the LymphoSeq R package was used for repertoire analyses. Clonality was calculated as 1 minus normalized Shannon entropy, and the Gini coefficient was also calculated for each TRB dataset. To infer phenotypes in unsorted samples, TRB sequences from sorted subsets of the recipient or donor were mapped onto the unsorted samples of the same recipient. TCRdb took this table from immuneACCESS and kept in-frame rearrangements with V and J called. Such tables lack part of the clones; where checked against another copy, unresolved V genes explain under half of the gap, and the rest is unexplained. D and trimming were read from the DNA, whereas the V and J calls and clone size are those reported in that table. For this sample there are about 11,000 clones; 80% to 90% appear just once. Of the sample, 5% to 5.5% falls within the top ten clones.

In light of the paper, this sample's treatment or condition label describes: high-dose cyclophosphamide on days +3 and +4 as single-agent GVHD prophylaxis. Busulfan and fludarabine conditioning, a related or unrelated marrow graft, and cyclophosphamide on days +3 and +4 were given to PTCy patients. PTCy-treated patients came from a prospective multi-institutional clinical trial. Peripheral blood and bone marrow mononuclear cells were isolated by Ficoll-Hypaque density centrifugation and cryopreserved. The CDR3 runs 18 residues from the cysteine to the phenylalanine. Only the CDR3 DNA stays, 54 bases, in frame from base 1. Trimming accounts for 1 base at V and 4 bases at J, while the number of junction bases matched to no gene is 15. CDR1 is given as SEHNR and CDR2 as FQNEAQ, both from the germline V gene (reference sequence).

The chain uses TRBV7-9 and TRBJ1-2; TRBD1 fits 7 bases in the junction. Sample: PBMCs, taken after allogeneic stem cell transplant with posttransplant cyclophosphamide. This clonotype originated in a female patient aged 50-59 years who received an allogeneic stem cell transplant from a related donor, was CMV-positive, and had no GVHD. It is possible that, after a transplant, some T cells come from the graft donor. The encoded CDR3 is CASSLGSLQGRRGYGYTF. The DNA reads TGTGCCAGCAGCTTAGGGAGCCTACAGGGGCGACGAGGCTATGGCTACACCTTC.